The clone carrying this T cell receptor beta chain has ten or more counts. The study's library attached unique molecular identifiers to single cDNA molecules. Authors' data handling: The number of TCRs in each sample had a median of about 100,000 and spanned roughly 23,224 to 700,000. TCRdb processed the RACE reads anew with MiXCR; each CDR3 protein has one entry. None of the V and J calls come from the authors' own analysis; TCRdb made them. The sample carries roughly 49,000 distinct CDR3 sequences, around 4.5% recorded once. This sample was taken from a study of human T cells and chemical hapten exposure. Time point specified: healthy volunteer bleed at 2 weeks. Researchers extracted total RNA from unfractionated whole blood. Germline CDR1 reads LGHDT; CDR2 reads YNNKEL (reference sequence). The CDR3 extends over 15 amino acids. V was trimmed by 0 bases and J by 2 bases, leaving 10 bases between them.

The sample was whole blood. The origin of this receptor is a female donor in good health. Some clones in this sample may be carry-over from other donors' samples. V gene TRBV3-1 combines with J gene TRBJ2-5; possible D gene TRBD1, 5 bases. CDR3 loop: CASSQDLTVQETQYF. CDR3 bases: TGTGCCAGCAGCCAAGATTTGACAGTACAAGAGACCCAGTACTTC.